These T cell receptor beta chains were read from a single sample in a study of blood T cells in healthy people across ages. MiXCR was run by TCRdb on the 5' RACE reads, yielding one entry per CDR3 protein. The sample lists around 1.1 million distinct CDR3 sequences; more than 30% were seen once. The source material was blood. Source of these receptors: a man aged 18 to 35 in good health. Each CDR3 is given with its conserved first and last residue. The D gene is left open where the match is weak. Clone size is stated in some rows and not others, as once, few, many or a class when expanded.

clone size	V gene	D gene	J gene	CDR3 protein	CDR3 DNA
few	TRBV20-1	-	TRBJ1-1	CSARGGEAFF	TGCAGTGCCAGAGGTGGAGAAGCTTTCTTT
many	TRBV3-1	-	TRBJ2-1	CASSQGLNNEQFF	TGTGCCAGCAGCCAGGGACTTAACAATGAGCAGTTCTTC
few	TRBV9	-	TRBJ2-3	CASTPTSFGTDTQYF	TGTGCCAGCACCCCAACTAGCTTCGGCACAGATACGCAGTATTTT
-	TRBV6-2/TRBV6-3	-	TRBJ1-2	CASSYPTGYTF	TGTGCCAGCAGTTACCCTACTGGCTACACCTTC
-	TRBV9	TRBD1	TRBJ2-6	CASSADRGLSGANVLTF	TGTGCCAGCAGCGCGGACAGGGGGCTTTCTGGGGCCAACGTCCTGACTTTC
-	TRBV7-2	-	TRBJ2-5	CASSLEVPRETQYF	TGTGCCAGCAGCTTAGAAGTACCTCGGGAGACCCAGTACTTC
-	TRBV6-2/TRBV6-3	-	TRBJ2-2	CASSYLAPGELFF	TGTGCCAGCAGTTACTTGGCGCCCGGGGAGCTGTTTTTT
many	TRBV7-2	-	TRBJ2-3	CASSLSTLGGSDTQYF	TGTGCCAGCAGCTTATCGACTCTAGGCGGATCAGATACGCAGTATTTT
-	TRBV27	TRBD1	TRBJ1-5	CASRTGGENQPQHF	TGTGCCAGCAGAACAGGGGGCGAAAATCAGCCCCAGCATTTT
-	TRBV20-1	-	TRBJ2-3	CSATHRAHTDTQYF	TGCAGTGCTACCCACAGGGCCCACACAGATACGCAGTATTTT